This T cell receptor (beta chain) was retrieved from a study of blood T cells in healthy people across ages. Trimming at V came to 4 bases and at J to 7 bases, leaving 12 bases not matched to a gene. CDR1 and CDR2 from the germline V gene are SGHRS and YFSETQ. This CDR3 is 17 amino acids long. Through a sample-barcoded 5' primer and a J-beta primer mix, a second PCR was run for roughly 6 to 12 cycles. One entry per CDR3 protein results from TCRdb running MiXCR on the 5' RACE reads. The repertoire holds roughly 800,000 distinct CDR3 sequences, with roughly 25% as singletons. Study-wide points: Observed TCR beta diversity showed a strong correlation with the percentage of naive T cells as measured by flow cytometry. Both naive CD4+ cell counts and diversity were greater in long-lived donors than in aged donors.

On this clonotype itself: Antigen: not known.

These data were likewise used in another study, on T cells of mothers and their children. That source reports: The authors added sample barcodes and 2-4 random nucleotides using the M1S primer of the second PCR. Compared with unrelated pairs, related mother-child pairs had slightly higher, non-significant overlap.

Source material: blood. The clonotype originates from a boy aged 5-17 years in good health. The chain recombines TRBV5-1 with TRBJ2-7; 15 positions match TRBD2. The CDR3 region has the DNA TGCGCCAGCAGCATCCGGACTAGCGGGGGGGCTCTGAGAGAGCAGTACTTC. This sequence encodes CASSIRTSGGALREQYF.